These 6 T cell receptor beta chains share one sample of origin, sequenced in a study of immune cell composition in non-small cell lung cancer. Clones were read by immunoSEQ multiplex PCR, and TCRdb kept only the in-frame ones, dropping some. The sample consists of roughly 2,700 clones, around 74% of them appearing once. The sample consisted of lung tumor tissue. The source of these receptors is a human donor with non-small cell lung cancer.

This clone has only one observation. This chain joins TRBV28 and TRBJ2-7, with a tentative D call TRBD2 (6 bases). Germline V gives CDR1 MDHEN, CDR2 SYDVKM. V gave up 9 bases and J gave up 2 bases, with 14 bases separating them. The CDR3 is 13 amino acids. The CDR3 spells CASQGGTPYEQYF. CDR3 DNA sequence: TGTGCCAGTCAGGGCGGGACTCCCTACGAGCAGTACTTC.

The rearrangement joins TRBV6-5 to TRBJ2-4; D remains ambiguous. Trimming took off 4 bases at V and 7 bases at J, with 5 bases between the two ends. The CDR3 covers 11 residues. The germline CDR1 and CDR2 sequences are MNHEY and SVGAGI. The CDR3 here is CASSSLNIQYF. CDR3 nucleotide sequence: TGTGCCAGCAGTTCCCTGAACATTCAGTACTTC.

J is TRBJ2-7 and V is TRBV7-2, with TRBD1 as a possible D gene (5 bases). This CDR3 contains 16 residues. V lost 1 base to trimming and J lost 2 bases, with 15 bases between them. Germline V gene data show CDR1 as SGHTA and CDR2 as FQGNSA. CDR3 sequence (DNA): TGTGCCAGCAGCTTAGTGTTTGGGCAGGGTGCCTACGAGCAGTACTTC. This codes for CASSLVFGQGAYEQYF.

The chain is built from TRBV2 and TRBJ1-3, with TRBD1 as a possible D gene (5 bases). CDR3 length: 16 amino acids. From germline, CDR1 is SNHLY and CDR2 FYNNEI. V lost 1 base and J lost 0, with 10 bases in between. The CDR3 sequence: CASSEEGLISGNTIYF. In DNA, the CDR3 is TGTGCCAGCAGTGAAGAGGGACTAATCTCTGGAAACACCATATATTTT.

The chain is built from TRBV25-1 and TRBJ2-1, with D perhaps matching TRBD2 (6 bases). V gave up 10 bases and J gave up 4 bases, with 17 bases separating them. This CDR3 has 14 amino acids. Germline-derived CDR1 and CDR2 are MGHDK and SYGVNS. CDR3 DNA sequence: TGTGCCACCTCTTCCGGGGGAAGTTACAATGAGCAGTTCTTC. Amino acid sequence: CATSSGGSYNEQFF.

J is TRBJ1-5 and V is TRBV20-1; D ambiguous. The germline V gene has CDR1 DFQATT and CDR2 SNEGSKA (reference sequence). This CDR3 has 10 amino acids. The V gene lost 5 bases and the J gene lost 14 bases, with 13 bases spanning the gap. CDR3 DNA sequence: TGCAGTGCTCACTTAGACATCGAGCATTTT. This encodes CSAHLDIEHF.